This T cell receptor beta chain is from a study of blood T cell repertoires in COVID-19. Across the whole study: The analysed material was cDNA or gDNA that came from T cells, B-cell-depleted T cells, or PBMCs.

Original data processing: Nucleated cell number was recorded as an estimate derived from reference gene primer amplification. Profiled with immunoSEQ multiplex PCR; TCRdb holds only in-frame clones, not every one. The V and J calls and clone size are taken from that table; D and trimming were inferred from the DNA. The table lists a few hundred thousand clones, around 90% of them singletons. V dropped 7 bases and J dropped 2 bases, with 15 bases sitting between them. This CDR3 region has 16 residues. Per germline, CDR1 MDHEN and CDR2 SYDVKM. The study recruited people aged 18 to 89 years across 20 to 30 US areas. Grouping used clinical history reported by participants in a survey and questionnaire.

The V call is TRBV28, the J call TRBJ2-6; TRBD1 might be the D (6 bases). The material sequenced was PBMCs or T cells enriched from blood (not recorded which). The receptor was derived from a woman younger than 30 with acute COVID-19. The chain's CDR3 is CASNTNRVAGANVLTF. CDR3 sequence (DNA): TGTGCCAGCAATACTAACAGGGTTGCTGGGGCCAACGTCCTGACTTTC.